Listed below are T cell receptor beta chains from one sample, sequenced in a study of blood T cells in healthy people across ages. Via MiXCR, TCRdb re-called the 5' RACE reads, giving one row per CDR3 protein. The table lists 1,500,000 or so distinct CDR3 sequences, under 55% of them singletons, with approximately 4% in the top ten. Sequencing was performed on blood. These receptors were obtained from a woman between 18 and 30 years old in good health. Each CDR3 is given with its conserved first and last residue. A D gene is named only where the DNA matches it firmly. Size values are once, few and many counts, or a class for expanded clones, and some rows have none.

J	V	D	size	CDR3	DNA
TRBJ1-5	TRBV28	-	-	CASSLSVQSQPQHF	TGTGCCAGCAGTTTGTCAGTACAGAGCCAGCCCCAGCATTTT
TRBJ1-2	TRBV27	-	few	CASSLKPDTNYGYTF	TGTGCCAGCAGTTTAAAGCCAGACACTAACTATGGCTACACCTTC
TRBJ2-7	TRBV12-3/TRBV12-4	-	few	CASSPDSSSYNEQYF	TGTGCCAGCAGTCCCGACAGCAGCTCCTACAATGAGCAGTACTTC
TRBJ2-3	TRBV10-3	-	many	CAISEIGSADTQYF	TGTGCCATCAGTGAGATCGGTAGCGCAGATACGCAGTATTTT
TRBJ1-2	TRBV25-1	-	few	CASSEAYSSYYGYTF	TGTGCCAGCAGTGAAGCTTACAGTAGTTACTATGGCTACACCTTC
TRBJ2-4	TRBV12-3/TRBV12-4	-	-	CASRPGTASNIQYF	TGTGCCAGCAGGCCCGGGACGGCGTCCAACATTCAGTACTTC
TRBJ2-3	TRBV19	-	-	CASSMARGTDTQYF	TGTGCCAGTAGTATGGCTCGAGGCACAGATACGCAGTATTTT
TRBJ2-1	TRBV7-2	TRBD2	-	CASSLGLAVYEQFF	TGTGCCAGCAGCTTAGGGCTAGCGGTCTATGAGCAGTTCTTC
TRBJ2-7	TRBV7-9	-	few	CASNRYGEQYF	TGTGCCAGCAATCGGTATGGCGAGCAGTACTTC
TRBJ2-2	TRBV27	TRBD2	-	CASRPGGSGRSVAGELFF	TGTGCCAGCAGACCCGGGGGTAGCGGGAGGAGTGTGGCCGGGGAGCTGTTTTTT
TRBJ2-1	TRBV6-5	TRBD1	many	CASSTGQGMNEQFF	TGTGCCAGCAGTACGGGACAGGGTATGAATGAGCAGTTCTTC
TRBJ2-7	TRBV4-2	TRBD2	-	CASSPPGLASYEQYF	TGTGCCAGCAGCCCCCCCGGACTAGCAAGTTACGAGCAGTACTTC
TRBJ2-1	TRBV20-1	-	-	CSARPRTDYNEQFF	TGCAGTGCTAGGCCCCGGACTGACTACAATGAGCAGTTCTTC
TRBJ1-4	TRBV6-5	-	-	CASSYSRGASGKLFF	TGTGCCAGCAGTTACTCGAGAGGGGCCTCGGGTAAACTGTTTTTT
TRBJ2-1	TRBV7-2	TRBD2	-	CASSLGGLAGALYNEQFF	TGTGCCAGCAGCTTAGGCGGACTAGCGGGGGCCCTCTACAATGAGCAGTTCTTC
TRBJ1-2	TRBV29-1	TRBD1	few	CSVARGQGAVAYGYTF	TGCAGCGTTGCCCGAGGACAGGGGGCCGTCGCCTATGGCTACACCTTC
TRBJ2-5	TRBV7-2	TRBD2	few	CASSSSALAGSQYF	TGTGCCAGCAGCTCTTCCGCCTTAGCGGGGTCCCAGTACTTC
TRBJ2-7	TRBV10-3	-	-	CAISDGAYEQYF	TGTGCCATCAGTGACGGCGCCTACGAGCAGTACTTC
TRBJ1-2	TRBV20-1	-	few	CSAPPGAAKEPRLSYGYTF	TGCAGTGCTCCCCCAGGAGCAGCCAAAGAGCCCCGACTTTCCTATGGCTACACCTTC
TRBJ2-5	TRBV20-1	TRBD2	once	CSAISGGETQYF	TGCAGTGCAATTAGCGGGGGGGAAACCCAGTACTTC
TRBJ2-7	TRBV9	-	once	CASSVGGNRIYEQYF	TGTGCCAGCAGCGTAGGGGGTAATAGGATATACGAGCAGTACTTC
TRBJ2-7	TRBV19	-	few	CASRSGINEQYF	TGTGCCAGTAGATCAGGGATCAACGAGCAGTACTTC
TRBJ1-6	TRBV20-1	-	few	CSARETGSSPLHF	TGCAGTGCTAGAGAGACGGGGAGCTCACCCCTCCACTTT
TRBJ1-4	TRBV29-1	-	few	CSAQQGGAEKLFF	TGCAGCGCCCAACAGGGAGGGGCTGAAAAACTGTTTTTT
TRBJ2-1	TRBV4-3	-	-	CASSQDAGSSYNEQFF	TGCGCCAGCAGCCAAGATGCGGGGAGCTCCTACAATGAGCAGTTCTTC
TRBJ1-2	TRBV20-1	-	-	CSATSGHGYTF	TGCAGTGCTACCTCAGGGCACGGCTACACCTTC
TRBJ2-7	TRBV27	TRBD1	-	CASSGGRDRYYEQYF	TGTGCCAGCAGTGGAGGTCGGGACAGATACTACGAGCAGTACTTC
TRBJ2-1	TRBV6-6	-	few	CASSYGGRRDERFF	TGTGCCAGCAGTTACGGGGGGAGACGGGATGAGCGGTTCTTC
TRBJ2-7	TRBV7-9	-	-	CASSQPTIGYHEQYF	TGTGCCAGCAGTCAACCTACAATTGGTTACCACGAGCAGTACTTC
TRBJ1-1	TRBV5-1	-	few	CASSLVTLSEAFF	TGCGCCAGCAGCTTGGTTACACTCTCTGAAGCTTTCTTT
TRBJ1-2	TRBV30	-	-	CAWTLTGYGYTF	TGTGCCTGGACCCTGACAGGCTATGGCTACACCTTC
TRBJ2-1	TRBV9	TRBD2	-	CASRRELAGTEQFF	TGTGCCAGCCGGCGGGAACTAGCGGGAACTGAGCAGTTCTTC
TRBJ2-1	TRBV5-1	-	few	CASSQVPANEQFF	TGCGCCAGCAGCCAGGTTCCGGCCAATGAGCAGTTCTTC
TRBJ2-1	TRBV20-1	TRBD2	few	CSARDPLAGVSYNEQFF	TGCAGTGCTAGAGATCCCCTAGCGGGGGTCTCCTACAATGAGCAGTTCTTC
TRBJ2-3	TRBV24-1	TRBD1	-	CATSPGTALTDTQYF	TGTGCCACCAGTCCCGGGACAGCGCTCACAGATACGCAGTATTTT
TRBJ2-1	TRBV20-1	TRBD2	many	CSYSTRRGGDNEQFF	TGCAGTTACTCGACTAGGCGGGGAGGGGATAATGAGCAGTTCTTC
TRBJ1-2	TRBV7-9	-	-	CASSPDWADGYTF	TGTGCCAGCAGCCCGGACTGGGCGGATGGCTACACCTTC
TRBJ1-1	TRBV20-1	TRBD1	-	CSARRAQGASTEAFF	TGCAGTGCTAGGAGGGCGCAGGGGGCGAGCACTGAAGCTTTCTTT
TRBJ2-7	TRBV15	-	few	CATSGDQGYEQYF	TGTGCCACCAGTGGAGACCAGGGCTACGAGCAGTACTTC
TRBJ1-1	TRBV7-9	-	-	CASSAHRVLSEAFF	TGTGCCAGCAGCGCCCACAGGGTTTTGTCCGAAGCTTTCTTT
TRBJ1-1	TRBV29-1	-	once	CSVERQSNTEAFF	TGCAGCGTTGAAAGACAGTCGAACACTGAAGCTTTCTTT
TRBJ1-1	TRBV6-5	-	-	CASSYGDRRDTEAFF	TGTGCCAGCAGTTACGGCGATCGTAGGGACACTGAAGCTTTCTTT
TRBJ2-7	TRBV4-2	-	-	CASSQGAGSSSYEQYF	TGTGCCAGCAGCCAAGGGGCAGGGTCGAGCTCCTACGAGCAGTACTTC
TRBJ2-7	TRBV6-5	TRBD1	-	CASSPYADRGQYEQYF	TGTGCCAGCAGTCCTTACGCGGACAGGGGGCAATACGAGCAGTACTTC
TRBJ2-7	TRBV10-3	-	-	CAISELEARGEQYF	TGTGCCATCAGTGAGCTAGAGGCCCGCGGCGAGCAGTACTTC
TRBJ2-4	TRBV7-2	TRBD2	-	CASSLPSGLVNNIQYF	TGTGCCAGCAGCTTACCAAGCGGACTAGTGAATAACATTCAGTACTTC
TRBJ2-2	TRBV7-2	-	few	CASSFSARSTGELFF	TGTGCCAGCAGCTTCAGTGCTAGATCCACCGGGGAGCTGTTTTTT
TRBJ2-3	TRBV29-1	-	-	CGSPYPVYGSTDTQYF	TGCGGATCCCCCTATCCGGTATATGGGAGCACAGATACGCAGTATTTT
TRBJ2-1	TRBV20-1	-	few	CSASSRGDIRHEQFF	TGCAGTGCTAGCTCCAGAGGGGACATCAGGCATGAGCAGTTCTTC
TRBJ2-5	TRBV21-1	-	few	CASSKDTGGQETQYF	TGTGCCAGCAGCAAAGATACAGGGGGACAAGAGACCCAGTACTTC
TRBJ1-2	TRBV6-1	-	-	CASFSLGRLAGYGYTF	TGTGCCAGCTTTTCACTGGGACGCCTTGCGGGGTATGGCTACACCTTC
TRBJ2-3	TRBV10-3	TRBD2	few	CAISLLAGGTDTQYF	TGTGCCATCAGTCTGCTAGCGGGGGGCACAGATACGCAGTATTTT
TRBJ2-1	TRBV11-2	TRBD2	few	CASSLVLAGLNNEQFF	TGTGCCAGCAGCTTAGTACTAGCGGGTCTTAACAATGAGCAGTTCTTC
TRBJ2-7	TRBV10-3	-	many	CAISDQGPSSYEQYF	TGTGCCATCAGTGACCAGGGTCCCAGCTCCTACGAGCAGTACTTC
TRBJ2-3	TRBV7-2	-	-	CASRGFGADTQYF	TGTGCCAGCCGGGGATTTGGCGCAGATACGCAGTATTTT
TRBJ2-5	TRBV2	TRBD2	-	CASSVGSGNQETQYF	TGTGCCAGCAGTGTTGGTAGCGGGAACCAAGAGACCCAGTACTTC
TRBJ2-7	TRBV18	-	few	CASSPLDRGSEQYF	TGTGCCAGCTCACCACTAGACAGAGGTTCCGAGCAGTACTTC
TRBJ2-7	TRBV4-3	-	once	CASSQGSGNYNEQYF	TGCGCCAGCAGCCAAGGGTCAGGGAACTACAATGAGCAGTACTTC
TRBJ2-1	TRBV7-8	TRBD1	few	CASRRRGSSYNEQFF	TGTGCCAGCAGGCGCAGGGGGAGCTCCTACAATGAGCAGTTCTTC
TRBJ2-1	TRBV7-8	-	-	CASSLVQGPSYEQFF	TGTGCCAGCAGCTTAGTCCAGGGCCCGTCCTACGAGCAGTTCTTC